This entry lists 22 T cell receptor beta chains sequenced from one sample in a study of shared clonotypes between healthy human individuals. It was CD45RO-negative cells, positively selected for CCR7, that made up naive CD8 cells, with terminally differentiated effector memory CD45RA+ cells excluded. Assay used: immunoSEQ multiplex PCR; TCRdb lists only in-frame clones, some missing. The repertoire holds about 2.1 million clones, with around 95% as singletons. Sequenced: naive CD8+ T cells from PBMCs. The receptors originated from a man aged 18 to 35 in good health. Some clones in this sample may be carry-over from other donors' samples.

The chain has TRBV7-9 and TRBJ2-7; TRBD1 might be the D (6 bases). The CDR3 is made up of 13 amino acids. Germline V gene data show CDR1 as SEHNR and CDR2 as FQNEAQ (reference sequence). The ends were cut back, 9 bases at V and 2 bases at J, with 14 bases in the middle. CDR3 sequence: CASRGGLTYEQYF. Here the CDR3 DNA reads TGTGCCAGTCGAGGGGGATTAACCTACGAGCAGTACTTC.

This chain joins TRBV27 and TRBJ1-2; no firm D call. This CDR3 has 14 residues. CDR1 and CDR2 (germline): MNHEY, SMNVEV (reference sequence). The V end was cut by 2 bases, the J end by 3 bases, with 10 bases between. The CDR3 coding sequence is TGTGCCAGCAGTTTAAGTGACACAGACTATGGCTACACCTTC. Its protein is CASSLSDTDYGYTF.

The gene calls are TRBV28 and TRBJ1-1; D is unclear. The CDR3 is 15 residues long. Germline lookup yields CDR1 MDHEN and CDR2 SYDVKM. V was trimmed by 2 bases and J by 1 base, leaving 11 bases between them. The CDR3 loop is CASSLRPDQNTEAFF. The CDR3 coding sequence is TGTGCCAGCAGTTTACGCCCTGACCAGAACACTGAAGCTTTCTTT.

The chain carries TRBV28 and TRBJ1-1, with D perhaps TRBD1 (6 bases). V gave up 5 bases and J gave up 4 bases, with 14 bases separating them. Germline V gene sequence: CDR1 MDHEN, CDR2 SYDVKM. This CDR3 is built from 14 residues. CDR3 residues: CASSPGTSGTEAFF. CDR3 sequence (DNA): TGTGCCAGCAGTCCCGGGACATCGGGCACTGAAGCTTTCTTT.

The V gene is TRBV5-8, the J gene TRBJ2-7; unclear D gene. The CDR3 is 11 residues long. CDR1 is SGHTS, CDR2 YDEGEE, per germline. The V and J ends lost 4 bases and 5 bases respectively, with 7 bases between them. The CDR3 spells CASSPDHEQYF. The CDR3 DNA follows: TGTGCCAGCAGCCCCGACCACGAGCAGTACTTC.

The chain uses TRBV19 and TRBJ1-1; 9 bases fit TRBD1. Trimming removed 3 bases from V and 0 bases from J; junction bases left unmatched: 11. The CDR3 is 18 amino acids. The germline CDR1 and CDR2 sequences are LNHDA and SQIVND (reference sequence). CDR3 amino acids: CASSIRLGQGVLNTEAFF. Here the CDR3 DNA reads TGTGCCAGTAGTATTAGGTTGGGACAGGGTGTGTTGAACACTGAAGCTTTCTTT.

The gene calls are TRBV27 and TRBJ2-2, with 16 bases matching TRBD2. The V gene's germline CDR1 is MNHEY and CDR2 SMNVEV (reference sequence). J was trimmed by 4 bases and V by 10 bases; bases with no gene match: 9. The CDR3 extends over 17 amino acids. The CDR3 DNA follows: TGTGCCACCGGGAAGGGACTAGCGGGAGGGATCACCGGGGAGCTGTTTTTT. Protein: CATGKGLAGGITGELFF.

The CDR3, as DNA: TGTGCCAGCAGTCCATTCCCCGGGACAGAGAACACCGGGGAGCTGTTTTTT. Amino acid sequence: CASSPFPGTENTGELFF. The chain combines TRBV5-4 with TRBJ2-2; 7 bases line up with TRBD1. The CDR3 has 17 residues. Germline CDR1 reads SGHNT; CDR2 reads YYREEE (reference sequence). V was clipped by 5 bases and J by 1 base; unmatched bases: 11. Complete variable domain (other parts from reference TRBV5-4 and TRBJ2-2): ETGVTQSPTHLIKTRGQQVTLRCSSQSGHNTVSWYQQALGQGPQFIFQYYREEENGRGNFPPRFSGLQFPNYSSELNVNALELDDSALYLCASSPFPGTENTGELFFGEGSRLTVL.

The count of this clone is one. This chain links TRBV10-2 with TRBJ2-7, with D uncertain. CDR1 and CDR2 (germline): WSHSY, SAAADI. This CDR3 is built from 16 residues. V lost 0 bases and J 2 bases, leaving 14 bases between the germline ends. CDR3 bases: TGCGCCAGCAGTGAGTCCAACTTCCCCCACCCCTACGAGCAGTACTTC. This gives the protein CASSESNFPHPYEQYF.

The rearrangement joins TRBV14 to TRBJ1-1; weak D call: TRBD1 (6 bases). This CDR3 spans 15 amino acids. CDR1 and CDR2 (germline): SGHDN, FVKESK. V was cut by 4 bases and J by 4 bases, with 16 bases left in between. The CDR3 coding sequence is TGTGCCAGCAGCCGCTACAGGGATGGTGGCACTGAAGCTTTCTTT. This gives the protein CASSRYRDGGTEAFF.

This clone was observed once. The chain couples TRBV7-8 to TRBJ2-1, with D possibly being TRBD2 (5 bases). This CDR3 is 15 amino acids long. Germline V gene lookup returns CDR1 SGHVS and CDR2 FQNEAQ. V was cut by 8 bases and J by 2 bases, with 16 bases left in between. The CDR3 DNA reads TGTGCCAGCCAACGAGGTGGGAGCCCCTACAATGAGCAGTTCTTC. Protein product: CASQRGGSPYNEQFF.

This chain uses TRBV7-9 with TRBJ2-1; TRBD2 might be the D (6 bases). The CDR3 is 18 amino acids. The germline CDR1 and CDR2 sequences are SEHNR and FQNEAQ (reference sequence). The germline V and J ends were trimmed by 4 bases and 8 bases, with 27 bases remaining between them. CDR3 sequence (DNA): TGTGCCAGCAGCTCCGGCCCGGGGGAGATACCGATGTATGATGAGCAGTTCTTC. Protein product: CASSSGPGEIPMYDEQFF.

The CDR3 DNA reads TGTGCCAGCAGCCGCAGGATTGTTGGCACTGAAGCTTTCTTT. Translated, it gives CASSRRIVGTEAFF. The chain employs TRBV11-1 and TRBJ1-1; D uncertain. Trimming took off 5 bases at V and 4 bases at J, with 14 bases between the two ends. This CDR3 has 14 amino acids. Germline V CDR1 and CDR2: SGHAT, FQDESV (reference sequence).

The chain couples TRBV28 to TRBJ2-7, with D possibly called TRBD1 or TRBD2 (5 bases each). This CDR3 has 16 amino acids. V was shortened by 4 bases and J by 5 bases, with 21 bases between the two germline ends. CDR1 MDHEN and CDR2 SYDVKM come from the germline V gene. The CDR3 is CASSSRGFRVFDEQYF. CDR3 bases: TGTGCCAGCAGTTCTCGGGGATTCAGGGTTTTCGACGAGCAGTACTTC.

This sequence joins TRBV19 and TRBJ2-7; no definite D call. Trimming left V 2 bases short and J 0 bases short, with 8 bases between. Germline V gene sequence: CDR1 LNHDA, CDR2 SQIVND (reference sequence). The CDR3 length is 14 residues. CDR3: CASSIRTASYEQYF. As DNA, the CDR3 is TGTGCCAGTAGTATAAGAACGGCCTCCTACGAGCAGTACTTC.

The rearrangement uses TRBV9 and TRBJ2-1; D is unclear. Germline V lookup: CDR1 SGDLS, CDR2 YYNGEE. This CDR3 has 14 residues. V gave up 6 bases and J gave up 2 bases, with 12 bases separating them. As DNA, the CDR3 is TGTGCCAGCACCAATACGGCTGCCTACAATGAGCAGTTCTTC. Its translation is CASTNTAAYNEQFF. Based on the CDR3 plus reference TRBV9 and TRBJ2-1, the full variable domain is DSGVTQTPKHLITATGQRVTLRCSPRSGDLSVYWYQQSLDQGLQFLIQYYNGEERAKGNILERFSAQQFPDLHSELNLSSLELGDSALYFCASTNTAAYNEQFFGPGTRLTVL.

The chain links TRBV28 to TRBJ1-5; D is possibly TRBD1 (6 bases). CDR3 length equals 14 residues. Germline values: CDR1 MDHEN, CDR2 SYDVKM. The germline V and J ends were trimmed by 5 bases and 9 bases, with 17 bases remaining between them. The CDR3 DNA sequence: TGTGCCAGCAGTACGAACAGGGTATGGATGCCCCAGCATTTT. It codes for CASSTNRVWMPQHF.

The rearrangement uses TRBV7-8 and TRBJ2-6; D not certain. V shed 6 bases and J shed 0 bases, with 6 bases lying between them. The V gene's germline CDR1 is SGHVS and CDR2 FQNEAQ. This CDR3 is built from 14 residues. Here the CDR3 DNA reads TGTGCCAGCAGTACTGACTCTGGGGCCAACGTCCTGACTTTC. It yields the protein CASSTDSGANVLTF.

The chain couples TRBV5-5 to TRBJ2-7; no clear D gene. In germline, CDR1 is SGHKS, CDR2 YYEKEE (reference sequence). The ends were cut back, 1 base at V and 2 bases at J, with 10 bases in the middle. This CDR3 has 14 residues. CDR3 DNA sequence: TGTGCCAGCAGCTTGAGTGCGGAAACCTACGAGCAGTACTTC. Protein product: CASSLSAETYEQYF.

This clone was recorded only once. The gene calls are TRBV19 and TRBJ2-7, with D unclear. V lost 0 bases to trimming and J lost 0 bases, with 9 bases between them. Germline V gives CDR1 LNHDA, CDR2 SQIVND (reference sequence). The CDR3 consists of 15 residues. This chain's CDR3 is CASSIEYKNSYEQYF. CDR3 nucleotides: TGTGCCAGTAGTATAGAGTACAAGAACTCCTACGAGCAGTACTTC. The full variable domain, completed using reference TRBV19 and TRBJ2-7, is DGGITQSPKYLFRKEGQNVTLSCEQNLNHDAMYWYRQDPGQGLRLIYYSQIVNDFQKGDIAEGYSVSREKKESFPLTVTSAQKNPTAFYLCASSIEYKNSYEQYFGPGTRLTVT.

The chain combines TRBV5-1 with TRBJ1-2; possibly TRBD1 for D (6 bases). The CDR3 totals 16 residues. Germline lookup yields CDR1 SGHRS and CDR2 YFSETQ. V was clipped by 0 bases and J by 2 bases, with 14 bases between them. DNA of the CDR3: TGCGCCAGCAGCTTGGAAACGCTCAGGGGAAACTATGGCTACACCTTC. Translation: CASSLETLRGNYGYTF.

The chain joins TRBV27 to TRBJ2-7, with D perhaps matching TRBD2 (5 bases). V lost 1 base, J lost 5 bases, and 6 bases lay in between. Germline CDR1 and CDR2: MNHEY and SMNVEV (reference sequence). This CDR3 contains 12 residues. The CDR3 is CASSLYGDEQYF. In DNA, the CDR3 is TGTGCCAGCAGTTTATACGGGGACGAGCAGTACTTC.